This T cell receptor (beta chain) was retrieved from a study of shared clonotypes between healthy human individuals. Study-wide background: Donors had three CD4 naive, three CD4 memory, two CD8 naive and one CD8 memory plate apiece. Study results and caveats: Blood alone was sampled, and tissue repertoires likely differ. The four-donor shared clonotypes exceeded non-shared clonotypes in generation probability, with non-shared ones scoring lower.

As to this clone: Its antigen remains unknown.

Healthy and HIV-negative, the adult donors had no recent acute infections or vaccinations. The CDR3 runs to 14 residues. Trimming pared 6 bases from V and 5 bases from J, leaving 16 bases between. Germline CDR1 and CDR2: MNHNS and SASEGT. Sequencing was performed with immunoSEQ multiplex PCR; in TCRdb, only in-frame clones are kept and a portion is missing. The table has about 1 million clones, 60% to 80% seen once. The chain is built from TRBV6-1 and TRBJ2-5; D tentatively fits TRBD1 or TRBD2 (7 bases each). The source of this sequence is a man in his late teens or twenties in good health. Material for sequencing was memory CD4+ T cells sorted from blood. Indicated subset: CD45RA-negative fraction. CDR3 protein: CASRRQGGVETQYF. In DNA, the CDR3 is TGTGCCAGCAGGAGACAGGGAGGGGTGGAGACCCAGTACTTC.